These 28 T cell receptor beta chains were all obtained from the same sample, sequenced in a study of monozygotic twins with cystic fibrosis. Using immunoSEQ multiplex PCR, the repertoire was profiled, and TCRdb retains in-frame clones only, with some absent. This sample has approximately 17,000 clones, with about 96% found just once. Sequenced input: blood. The source of these receptors is a girl aged 2 to 9 with cystic fibrosis.

The chain links TRBV18 to TRBJ1-4; D remains ambiguous. The CDR3 length is 14 residues. Germline lookup yields CDR1 KGHSH and CDR2 LQKENI. Trimming removed 4 bases at V and 0 bases at J, with 6 bases between. CDR3 sequence (DNA): TGTGCCAGCTCACGGGCAGCAACTAATGAAAAACTGTTTTTT. It translates to CASSRAATNEKLFF.

V usage is TRBV4-1 and J usage is TRBJ1-2, with a tentative D call TRBD1 (5 bases). The V gene lost 0 bases and the J gene lost 4 bases, with 15 bases spanning the gap. Germline V gene data show CDR1 as MGHRA and CDR2 as YSYEKL. The CDR3 covers 16 residues. The CDR3 nucleotides read TGCGCCAGCAGCCAAGATAGTCACAGGCGGGTCTATGGCTACACCTTC. Protein: CASSQDSHRRVYGYTF.

V usage is TRBV5-1 and J usage is TRBJ2-1, with D possibly being TRBD1 (6 bases). This CDR3 is built from 15 residues. The V gene's germline CDR1 is SGHRS and CDR2 YFSETQ. Trimming left V 3 bases short and J 4 bases short, with 14 bases between. The CDR3 DNA reads as TGCGCCAGCAGCTCAGACGGACAGACTTACAATGAGCAGTTCTTC. This codes for CASSSDGQTYNEQFF.

This chain links TRBV10-3 with TRBJ1-1; D is uncertain. V lost 6 bases to trimming and J lost 3 bases, with 11 bases between them. Per germline, CDR1 ENHRY and CDR2 SYGVKD. This CDR3 region has 13 residues. The CDR3 spells CAISPDGHTEAFF. In DNA form, the CDR3 reads TGTGCCATCAGCCCCGACGGACACACTGAAGCTTTCTTT.

The chain joins TRBV28 to TRBJ2-3, with 9 bases identical to TRBD1. The germline CDR1 and CDR2 sequences are MDHEN and SYDVKM. The CDR3 consists of 14 residues. Germline trimming cut 7 bases from V and 2 bases from J; bases unmatched to any gene: 4. CDR3 region: CASIGTGNTDTQYF. The CDR3 coding sequence is TGTGCCAGCATCGGGACAGGGAACACAGATACGCAGTATTTT.

The rearrangement uses TRBV25-1 and TRBJ2-3, with 9 bases aligning to TRBD2. This CDR3 is 15 amino acids long. V was clipped by 2 bases and J by 3 bases; unmatched bases: 3. CDR1 is MGHDK and CDR2 is SYGVNS in the germline V gene. CDR3 sequence reads: CASSELAGWTDTQYF. The CDR3, as DNA: TGTGCCAGCAGTGAACTAGCGGGGTGGACAGATACGCAGTATTTT.

V gene TRBV7-9 combines with J gene TRBJ2-3, with D tentatively TRBD1 or TRBD2 (5 bases each). CDR1 is SEHNR and CDR2 is FQNEAQ in the germline V gene (reference sequence). The CDR3 sequence is 15 residues long. Trimming took 5 bases from V and 2 from J, leaving 14 bases between them. DNA for the CDR3: TGTGCCAGCAGCACAGATCCGGGACCCACAGATACGCAGTATTTT. It specifies CASSTDPGPTDTQYF.

The gene calls are TRBV19 and TRBJ1-2; the match to TRBD1 covers 9 bases. The germline V gene has CDR1 LNHDA and CDR2 SQIVND (reference sequence). The trim removed 4 bases at V and 2 bases at J, leaving 11 bases unmatched. This CDR3 spans 17 amino acids. CDR3 sequence: CASSKRDRVLSNYGYTF. CDR3 DNA sequence: TGTGCCAGTAGTAAACGGGACAGGGTCTTATCCAACTATGGCTACACCTTC.

The CDR3 sequence is CASSLLEGFTLHF. In DNA, the CDR3 is TGTGCCAGCAGCTTGTTGGAGGGTTTCACCCTCCACTTT. The chain employs TRBV5-5 and TRBJ1-6; no reliable D call. Deletions cut 1 base from V and 14 bases from J, with 13 bases between. The CDR3 extends over 13 amino acids. The germline V gene has CDR1 SGHKS and CDR2 YYEKEE (reference sequence).

CDR3 sequence reads: CASSSLGRGNTEAFF. The CDR3 bases are TGTGCCAGCAGTTCCTTGGGAAGGGGGAACACTGAAGCTTTCTTT. The V call is TRBV6-5, the J call TRBJ1-1; D possibly corresponds to TRBD1 (5 bases). CDR3 length equals 15 residues. Germline assignment: CDR1 MNHEY and CDR2 SVGAGI. Trimming shortened V by 4 bases and J by 1 base, and 13 bases separated the two germline ends.

CDR3 loop: CSADRVAKAFF. CDR3 bases: TGCAGTGCCGACAGGGTTGCGAAAGCTTTCTTT. J is TRBJ1-1 and V is TRBV20-1; 7 positions agree with TRBD1. V lost 6 bases, J lost 9 bases, and 7 bases stayed unmatched. This CDR3 comprises 11 residues. Germline-derived CDR1 and CDR2 are DFQATT and SNEGSKA (reference sequence).

The CDR3 is CAWSVAESYEQYF. CDR3 in DNA: TGTGCCTGGAGTGTTGCGGAGTCCTACGAGCAGTACTTC. The rearrangement joins TRBV30 to TRBJ2-7; D gene uncertain. V was cut by 0 bases and J by 1 base, with 7 bases left in between. The germline gives CDR1 GTSNPN, CDR2 SVGIG (reference sequence). This CDR3 is 13 amino acids long.

CDR3 loop: CASSFSGGPTYEQYF. The CDR3 DNA follows: TGTGCCAGCAGCTTTAGCGGGGGCCCCACCTACGAGCAGTACTTC. This chain uses TRBV7-9 with TRBJ2-7; 9 bases match TRBD2. The CDR3 is 15 amino acids. After removal of 3 bases from V and 2 bases from J, the junction contained 5 bases not matched to a gene. CDR1 is SEHNR, CDR2 FQNEAQ, per germline (reference sequence).

V gene TRBV29-1 combines with J gene TRBJ2-1; TRBD1 aligns across 8 bases. Germline V gene data show CDR1 as SQVTM and CDR2 as ANQGSEA. This CDR3 has 13 residues. The junction had 7 bases not matched to a gene; V was cut back by 7 bases and J by 5 bases. The CDR3 DNA reads TGCAGCGCAATATCGGACAGGGACAATGAGCAGTTCTTC. Its translation: CSAISDRDNEQFF.

This chain links TRBV5-1 with TRBJ2-7, with TRBD1 identical over 11 bases. V lost 3 bases and J lost 0; bases outside the gene matches: 8. Germline V gives CDR1 SGHRS, CDR2 YFSETQ. The CDR3 totals 17 residues. CDR3 loop: CASSSGTGGDFSYEQYF. The CDR3 DNA follows: TGCGCCAGCAGCTCAGGGACAGGGGGGGACTTCTCCTACGAGCAGTACTTC.

This CDR3 is CASSLWGLPYEQYF. The CDR3 bases are TGTGCCAGCAGTTTATGGGGACTCCCCTACGAGCAGTACTTC. The chain joins TRBV27 to TRBJ2-7; possibly TRBD2 for D (6 bases). Germline V lookup: CDR1 MNHEY, CDR2 SMNVEV (reference sequence). The CDR3 is 14 amino acids. V was shortened by 1 base and J by 2 bases, with 9 bases between the two germline ends.

The chain couples TRBV27 to TRBJ1-4, with D hard to call. The CDR3 loop spans 14 amino acids. Trimming left V 7 bases short and J 8 bases short, with 17 bases between. Germline CDR1 MNHEY, CDR2 SMNVEV (reference sequence). CDR3 in amino acids: CASTSGNLGEKLFF. The DNA of the CDR3 is TGTGCCAGCACCTCGGGGAATCTCGGGGAAAAACTGTTTTTT.

The chain couples TRBV27 to TRBJ1-5; D might be TRBD1 (6 bases). Trimming removed 4 bases from V and 6 bases from J, with 13 bases in between. Germline-derived CDR1 and CDR2 are MNHEY and SMNVEV (reference sequence). The CDR3 is 14 amino acids. CDR3 amino acids: CASSYSQGFQPQHF. CDR3 in DNA: TGTGCCAGCAGTTATTCACAGGGATTTCAGCCCCAGCATTTT.

The V gene is TRBV4-3, the J gene TRBJ2-5; tentatively, D is TRBD1 (5 bases). Trimming took 1 base from V and 2 from J, leaving 8 bases between them. This CDR3 is built from 14 residues. Germline-derived CDR1 and CDR2 are LGHNA and YSLEER. CDR3 bases: TGCGCCAGCAGCCAAGTAGGGGTACAAGAGACCCAGTACTTC. Its translation is CASSQVGVQETQYF.

The sample holds one count of this clone. The V call is TRBV27, the J call TRBJ1-1, with D uncertain. V dropped 5 bases and J dropped 0 bases, with 10 bases sitting between them. Germline CDR1 reads MNHEY; CDR2 reads SMNVEV (reference sequence). This CDR3 is 14 amino acids long. The CDR3 protein is CASSKLGMNTEAFF. DNA for the CDR3: TGTGCCAGCAGTAAACTCGGCATGAACACTGAAGCTTTCTTT.

The chain combines TRBV5-1 with TRBJ2-7; D is possibly TRBD1 (6 bases). This CDR3 has 16 residues. Trimming took off 0 bases at V and 0 bases at J, with 13 bases between the two ends. Germline V gene sequence: CDR1 SGHRS, CDR2 YFSETQ. The CDR3 spells CASSLVGGQSSYEQYF. For the CDR3, the DNA is TGCGCCAGCAGCTTGGTTGGGGGCCAGAGCTCCTACGAGCAGTACTTC.

The chain recombines TRBV5-1 with TRBJ1-2; TRBD1 agrees at 9 bases. The germline gives CDR1 SGHRS, CDR2 YFSETQ. This CDR3 contains 15 residues. Trimming at V came to 0 bases and at J to 5 bases, leaving 5 bases not matched to a gene. The chain's CDR3 is CASSLAFDRGYGYTF. The CDR3 DNA sequence: TGCGCCAGCAGCTTGGCCTTCGACAGGGGGTATGGCTACACCTTC.

The chain uses TRBV29-1 and TRBJ1-1; D perhaps matches TRBD1 (5 bases). Germline CDR1 and CDR2: SQVTM and ANQGSEA. V shed 4 bases and J shed 5 bases, with 17 bases lying between them. The CDR3 length is 14 residues. CDR3 region: CSVVKTTRGTEAFF. As DNA, the CDR3 is TGCAGCGTTGTTAAGACAACCCGGGGGACTGAAGCTTTCTTT.

V is TRBV6-1 and J is TRBJ1-4, with D possibly matching TRBD1 (6 bases). Looked up from germline, CDR1 is MNHNS and CDR2 is SASEGT. Trimming shortened V by 6 bases and J by 6 bases, and 11 bases separated the two germline ends. The CDR3 covers 13 residues. The CDR3 loop reads CASREGGDEKLFF. In nucleotides, the CDR3 is TGTGCCAGCAGGGAGGGGGGGGATGAAAAACTGTTTTTT.

The J gene is TRBJ1-1, the V gene TRBV6-6; no clear D. The CDR3 length is 13 residues. In germline, CDR1 is MNHNY, CDR2 SVGAGI (reference sequence). V was clipped by 2 bases and J by 1 base, with 5 bases between them. CDR3 nucleotides: TGTGCCAGCAGTTACCGCGGGAACACTGAAGCTTTCTTT. As protein: CASSYRGNTEAFF.

This clone was observed a single time. The chain employs TRBV5-6 and TRBJ2-7; D possibly matches TRBD1 or TRBD2 (5 bases each). The V gene lost 1 base and the J gene lost 4 bases, with 18 bases spanning the gap. Germline-derived CDR1 and CDR2 are SGHDT and YYEEEE. The CDR3 has 16 amino acids. CDR3 DNA: TGTGCCAGCAGCTTGCAGACGGCTTCGAGGGGTTACGAGCAGTACTTC. Translated, it gives CASSLQTASRGYEQYF.

This rearrangement joins TRBV7-9 to TRBJ1-2; D not certain. This CDR3 has 11 residues. The germline V gene encodes CDR1 SEHNR and CDR2 FQNEAQ (reference sequence). V was cut by 0 bases and J by 8 bases, with 4 bases left in between. CDR3 DNA: TGTGCCAGCAGCTTAGCAGGGGGCTACACCTTC. Protein product: CASSLAGGYTF. Full variable domain (rest looked up from reference TRBV7-9 and TRBJ1-2): DTGVSQNPRHKITKRGQNVTFRCDPISEHNRLYWYRQTLGQGPEFLTYFQNEAQLEKSRLLSDRFSAERPKGSFSTLEIQRTEQGDSAMYLCASSLAGGYTFGSGTRLTVV.

The chain has TRBV30 and TRBJ2-3; D is unresolved. The germline gives CDR1 GTSNPN, CDR2 SVGIG (reference sequence). Trimming took 0 bases from V and 2 from J, leaving 12 bases between them. This CDR3 spans 15 amino acids. This chain's CDR3 is CAWSVRGVPTDTQYF. The CDR3 DNA reads TGTGCCTGGAGTGTACGAGGTGTCCCCACAGATACGCAGTATTTT.